This TCR beta chain was recorded in a study of blood T cell repertoires in COVID-19. Turning to the study itself: COVID-19 samples, acute and convalescent, were from the United States, Italy and Spain.

V lost 2 bases and J lost 4; bases outside the gene matches: 2. This CDR3 comprises 14 residues. CDR1 KGHSH and CDR2 LQKENI come from the germline V gene. How the authors handled the data: From reference gene primer amplification, estimates of nucleated cell counts were derived. Profiled with immunoSEQ multiplex PCR; TCRdb holds only in-frame clones, not every one. That table furnishes V, J and clone size, whereas the DNA furnished D and trimming. This table has approximately 70,000 clones, around 90% appearing once. The sequence derives from a woman between 55 and 75 years old with active COVID-19. The sequencing input was peripheral blood. This sequence joins TRBV18 and TRBJ2-5; 9 positions match TRBD1. Written as DNA, the CDR3 is TGTGCCAGCTCACCAGGACAGGGGTCAGAGACCCAGTACTTC. Translated, it gives CASSPGQGSETQYF.